The next 6 T cell receptor beta chains were all read from a single sample in a study of blood T cells in healthy people across ages. Using a J-beta primer mix together with a sample-barcoded 5' primer, a second PCR was run for roughly 7 to 12 cycles. MiXCR, applied by TCRdb to the 5' RACE reads, yields one record per CDR3 protein. The data show hundreds of thousands of distinct CDR3 sequences, about 42% seen once. Sequencing used blood. These receptor sequences come from a man in his fifties or sixties in good health.

This clonotype was observed at least ten times. The chain has TRBV12-3 or TRBV12-4 and TRBJ1-2; D call uncertain. The CDR3 has 11 amino acids. V shed 3 bases and J shed 4 bases, with 3 bases lying between them. CDR3 region: CASSFGYGYTF. The CDR3 DNA follows: TGTGCCAGCAGTTTCGGCTATGGCTACACCTTC.

The chain links TRBV12-3 or TRBV12-4 to TRBJ1-2; D is unresolved. The CDR3 has 12 amino acids. V shed 5 bases and J shed 7 bases, with 11 bases lying between them. CDR3 sequence reads: CASSIREGGYTF. The CDR3 DNA is TGTGCCAGCAGTATTAGGGAGGGTGGCTACACCTTC.

Details on this clonotype: This may be a read error, as it is one base from a much larger clone. The chain links TRBV7-9 to TRBJ2-6; no firm D call. V was cut by 8 bases and J by 13 bases, with 15 bases left in between. From germline, CDR1 is SEHNR and CDR2 FQNEAQ (reference sequence). The CDR3 loop spans 12 amino acids. This CDR3 is CASHKFSNVLTF. As DNA, the CDR3 is TGTGCCAGCCACAAATTCTCGAATGTCCTGACTTTC.

In this sample, this clonotype turned up a few times. This sequence joins TRBV7-9 and TRBJ1-2, with unresolved D. The CDR3 spans 12 residues. Germline CDR1 reads SEHNR; CDR2 reads FQNEAQ (reference sequence). The V gene lost 4 bases and the J gene lost 8 bases, with 11 bases spanning the gap. The CDR3 loop reads CASSSEVLGYTF. Written as DNA, the CDR3 is TGTGCCAGCAGCTCTGAGGTCTTAGGCTACACCTTC.

In nucleotides, the CDR3 is TGTGCCAGCAGTAGGGGACAGGGGGCTGGAGAGACCCAGTACTTC. Amino acids: CASSRGQGAGETQYF. The chain employs TRBV2 and TRBJ2-5, with 12 bases that match TRBD1. Per the germline V gene, CDR1 is SNHLY and CDR2 is FYNNEI. This CDR3 is built from 15 residues. V trimming: 5 bases; J trimming: 4 bases; junction bases outside the gene matches: 5.

The chain links TRBV4-3 to TRBJ2-1; 7 bases align to TRBD2. The CDR3 totals 15 residues. V trimming: 4 bases; J trimming: 4 bases; junction bases outside the gene matches: 7. Germline values: CDR1 LGHNA, CDR2 YSLEER. CDR3 sequence: CASSLGGTQYNEQFF. CDR3 nucleotide sequence: TGCGCCAGCAGCCTGGGGGGGACCCAATACAATGAGCAGTTCTTC.